The rows below give T cell receptor beta chains drawn from one sample of a study of blood T cells in healthy people across ages. TCRdb ran MiXCR on the 5' RACE reads and lists one entry per CDR3 protein. The sample has fewer than 1,200,000 distinct CDR3 sequences, about 25% seen once. This sample also appeared in a second study, on T cells of mothers and their children.

Sequencing used blood. These receptor sequences come from a girl aged 2 to 10 in good health. CDR3s include the opening cysteine and the closing phenylalanine or tryptophan. A D gene is named only where the DNA matches it firmly. Only some rows state a clone size, as once, few, many or a class for expanded clones.

-,-,TRBJ2-3,TRBV2,TGTGCCAGCGGACCGGGACACTTGGTAGATACGCAGTATTTT,CASGPGHLVDTQYF
TRBD1,-,TRBJ1-1,TRBV5-1,TGCGCCAGCAACCGACAGGGTGACACTGAAGCTTTCTTT,CASNRQGDTEAFF
-,few,TRBJ2-5,TRBV12-3/TRBV12-4,TGTGCCAGCAGTTTGATTGGCGGGGGCCACCAAGAGACCCAGTACTTC,CASSLIGGGHQETQYF
-,few,TRBJ2-5,TRBV5-5,TGTGCCAGCGAGGTGTACCAAGAGACCCAGTACTTC,CASEVYQETQYF
-,-,TRBJ1-2,TRBV20-1,TGCAGTGCTAGAGTAGGGGCAGGGTGGTTTGGCGGCTACACCTTC,CSARVGAGWFGGYTF
-,-,TRBJ1-1,TRBV11-2,TGTGCCAGCAGCTTTAAAATAGATGAAGCTTTCTTT,CASSFKIDEAFF
-,few,TRBJ2-1,TRBV7-8,TGTGCCAGCAGCTTCCGGGTCTATCCCTACAATGAGCAGTTCTTC,CASSFRVYPYNEQFF
-,-,TRBJ2-3,TRBV6-5,TGTGCCAGCAGTTACTCTACAGGGACTAGCACAGATACGCAGTATTTT,CASSYSTGTSTDTQYF
-,few,TRBJ2-1,TRBV29-1,TGCAGCGCTGAAGCAACAGCTTACAATGAGCAGTTCTTC,CSAEATAYNEQFF
-,-,TRBJ2-1,TRBV28,TGTGCCAGCAGTTTTGGGGCTCACCGGGACAATGAGCAGTTCTTC,CASSFGAHRDNEQFF
TRBD2,-,TRBJ2-5,TRBV5-1,TGCGCCAGCAGACGAGGACTAGCGGGAGGTTCCCAAGAGACCCAGTACTTC,CASRRGLAGGSQETQYF
TRBD1,few,TRBJ2-5,TRBV10-3,TGTGCCATCAGTGTGGGACAGCAAGAGACCCAGTACTTC,CAISVGQQETQYF
TRBD1,-,TRBJ2-3,TRBV29-1,TGCAGCGTCGAAGATGACAGGGCTTATCAGTATTTT,CSVEDDRAYQYF
TRBD1,-,TRBJ2-1,TRBV14,TGTGCCAGCAGCCAAGATATCGGACAGGGCAGGCATGAGCAGTTCTTC,CASSQDIGQGRHEQFF
TRBD2,few,TRBJ2-5,TRBV4-3,TGCGCCAGCAGCCAAGGTATAAGCGGGGGAGAGACCCAGTACTTC,CASSQGISGGETQYF
-,-,TRBJ2-3,TRBV24-1,TGTGCCACCACCTCCCCCGGGGCAGATACGCAGTATTTT,CATTSPGADTQYF
-,many,TRBJ2-1,TRBV20-1,TGCAGTGCTGGGTTTAGTGAGCAGTTCTTC,CSAGFSEQFF
-,few,TRBJ2-5,TRBV9,TGTGCCAGCAGCCGACCAGGGGAGGGGGAGACCCAGTACTTC,CASSRPGEGETQYF
TRBD2,-,TRBJ2-1,TRBV13,TGTGCCAGCAACTCCCGGGACCCGGCGGGAGGGGGTTCAGGGAATGAGCAGTTCTTC,CASNSRDPAGGGSGNEQFF
TRBD2,few,TRBJ2-3,TRBV9,TGTGCCAGCAGCGAGGGGTTGGGTAGCGGGTTCACAGATACGCAGTATTTT,CASSEGLGSGFTDTQYF
TRBD2,few,TRBJ2-1,TRBV12-3/TRBV12-4,TGTGCCAGCAGTTTGAGGGAATTCGGCGGGGGGTATCGCAATGAGCAGTTCTTC,CASSLREFGGGYRNEQFF
-,few,TRBJ2-4,TRBV14,TGTGCCAGCAGCCAACCAGGCGGAAACATTCAGTACTTC,CASSQPGGNIQYF
TRBD2,-,TRBJ2-5,TRBV20-1,TGCAGTGCTAGGGGAGGGACTAGCGGGCACTCGGAAGAGACCCAGTACTTC,CSARGGTSGHSEETQYF
TRBD1,few,TRBJ1-2,TRBV24-1,TGTGCCACCAGTGACTACGGGACAGACTATGGCTACACCTTC,CATSDYGTDYGYTF
-,-,TRBJ2-1,TRBV29-1,TGCAGCGCGGGGTTGGATGAGCAGTTCTTC,CSAGLDEQFF
-,-,TRBJ2-1,TRBV18,TGTGCCAGCTCACCAGGGAGATTTGACAATGAGCAGTTCTTC,CASSPGRFDNEQFF
-,-,TRBJ1-4,TRBV5-1,TGCGCCAGCAGCTTGGCCGAAGGGAGAAATGAAAAACTGTTTTTT,CASSLAEGRNEKLFF
TRBD1,-,TRBJ2-3,TRBV6-5,TGTGCCAGCAGTTACTCGGACAGGGTAGGCGATACGCAGTATTTT,CASSYSDRVGDTQYF
TRBD1,once,TRBJ1-6,TRBV12-3/TRBV12-4,TGTGCCAGCAGGAAACAGGGGGCGGAATCGCCCCTCCACTTT,CASRKQGAESPLHF
-,-,TRBJ1-2,TRBV6-6,TGTGCCAGCAGTCACAATCTTTGGGGGGCGCTCGGTGGCTACACCTTC,CASSHNLWGALGGYTF
-,-,TRBJ2-2,TRBV7-2,TGTGCCAGCAGCTTAGAGGCGGGCGGGGAGCTGTTTTTT,CASSLEAGGELFF
-,-,TRBJ2-4,TRBV12-3/TRBV12-4,TGTGCCAGCAGTCCGCCCGGTTTTCTAGCCAAAAACATTCAGTACTTC,CASSPPGFLAKNIQYF
TRBD2,few,TRBJ2-1,TRBV6-1,TGTGCCAGCAGTGATGCTAGCGGGAAGAGGTCCTACAATGAGCAGTTCTTC,CASSDASGKRSYNEQFF
TRBD2,few,TRBJ2-5,TRBV6-6,TGTGCCAGCAGCCAATCTAGCGGGAGGATCGGGGAGACCCAGTACTTC,CASSQSSGRIGETQYF
-,-,TRBJ2-3,TRBV6-1,TGTGCCATTCAGCGGGTGGCCCTGAGCCCAGATACGCAGTATTTT,CAIQRVALSPDTQYF
TRBD2,few,TRBJ2-1,TRBV20-1,TGCAGCGTCGTCTTGGGGGGGGTTTCCTACAATGAGCAGTTCTTC,CSVVLGGVSYNEQFF
-,few,TRBJ2-1,TRBV7-3,TGTGCCAGCAGTCCCGCCCGGGGGTCCTACAATGAGCAGTTCTTC,CASSPARGSYNEQFF
-,many,TRBJ2-5,TRBV24-1,TGTGCCACCAGGGGAGGGGGCGAAGAGACCCAGTACTTC,CATRGGGEETQYF
TRBD2,few,TRBJ2-5,TRBV5-1,TGCGCCAGCAGCCCAAGGACTAGCGGGGGATATAAAGAGACCCAGTACTTC,CASSPRTSGGYKETQYF
TRBD1,-,TRBJ2-7,TRBV28,TGTGCCAGCAGTTCGACGACAGGGAATGAGCAGTACTTC,CASSSTTGNEQYF
-,-,TRBJ2-7,TRBV5-1,TGCGCCAGCAGGCTCCCGGGAGAGTACGAGCAGTACTTC,CASRLPGEYEQYF
TRBD2,-,TRBJ2-3,TRBV12-3/TRBV12-4,TGTGCCAGCAGCCGGACTAGCGGGGTCACAGATACGCAGTATTTT,CASSRTSGVTDTQYF
TRBD2,-,TRBJ2-1,TRBV12-3/TRBV12-4,TGTGCCAGCAGTTTATTTTTGGTTCCGAGCGGGGATAATGAGCAGTTCTTC,CASSLFLVPSGDNEQFF
-,-,TRBJ2-6,TRBV11-2,TGTGCCAGCAGCTTCGGAGAAAACTTAAGCTCTGGGGCCAACGTCCCGACTTTC,CASSFGENLSSGANVPTF
-,-,TRBJ1-1,TRBV20-1,TGCAGTGCTAGTGTCGAGCTGACATCCAAAGCTTTCTTT,CSASVELTSKAFF
TRBD1,-,TRBJ2-5,TRBV6-1,TGTGCCAGCCCTGACCCCTACGGACAGGGAAGTGAGTTC,CASPDPYGQGSEF
-,few,TRBJ1-2,TRBV20-1,TGCAGTGCCAGGGGAGAGCATGGCTACACCTTC,CSARGEHGYTF
-,-,TRBJ2-7,TRBV5-1,TGCGCCAGCAGCTTGGCCAGGAACCCCCTTGGCGACGAGCAGTACTTC,CASSLARNPLGDEQYF
-,-,TRBJ2-7,TRBV9,TGTGCCAGCAGCGTAGAATGGGACAATTACGAGCAGTACTTC,CASSVEWDNYEQYF